Below are 25 T cell receptor beta chains sequenced from a single sample in a study of sequential checkpoint blockade in melanoma. Treatment meaning: randomized to nivolumab then ipilimumab (arm A) or the reverse (arm B). This table comes from immunoSEQ multiplex PCR, and its TCRdb copy is limited to in-frame clones, with some not included. The sample comprises some 14,000 clones, around half of which are singletons, and about 16% rests with the top ten. The sequencing used CD8+ T cells sorted from blood (inferred from file names), collected from a patient given nivolumab and ipilimumab in sequence. These receptors were obtained from a human donor with melanoma.

Sample share makes this clone medium-sized. The rearrangement uses TRBV28 and TRBJ1-1; 7 bases fit TRBD1. J gave up 5 bases and V 10 bases, and 16 bases lay outside the gene matches. The V gene's germline CDR1 is MDHEN and CDR2 SYDVKM. This CDR3 has 15 amino acids. CDR3 nucleotide sequence: TGTGCCACCGACACAGGGGTCGGTGATGGTACTGAAGCTTTCTTT. Encoded protein: CATDTGVGDGTEAFF. Supplemented by reference TRBV28 and TRBJ1-1, the full variable domain reads DVKVTQSSRYLVKRTGEKVFLECVQDMDHENMFWYRQDPGLGLRLIYFSYDVKMKEKGDIPEGYSVSREKKERFSLILESASTNQTSMYLCATDTGVGDGTEAFFGQGTRLTVV.

The chain has TRBV5-1 and TRBJ2-1; 8 nucleotides line up with TRBD2. Trimming at V came to 1 base and at J to 4 bases, leaving 4 bases not matched to a gene. The CDR3 covers 15 residues. The germline CDR1 and CDR2 sequences are SGHRS and YFSETQ. This CDR3 reads CASSLIGTSYNEQFF. As DNA, the CDR3 is TGCGCCAGCAGCTTGATTGGGACTAGTTACAATGAGCAGTTCTTC.

This chain uses TRBV7-8 with TRBJ2-1, with 11 positions matching TRBD2. This CDR3 region has 15 residues. The germline CDR1 and CDR2 sequences are SGHVS and FQNEAQ. The trim removed 5 bases at V and 4 bases at J, leaving 4 bases unmatched. The chain's CDR3 is CASSPGTSGYNEQFF. The CDR3 DNA sequence: TGTGCCAGCAGCCCTGGGACTAGCGGTTACAATGAGCAGTTCTTC.

This chain connects TRBV6-5 to TRBJ1-1; D possibly corresponds to TRBD1 (6 bases). This CDR3 has 13 residues. Germline assignment: CDR1 MNHEY and CDR2 SVGAGI. Trimming cost V 4 bases and J 2 bases, with 8 bases left between them. The DNA for the CDR3 is TGTGCCAGCAGTTCGGGGGGCAACACTGAAGCTTTCTTT. Its translation is CASSSGGNTEAFF.

J is TRBJ1-5 and V is TRBV6-5; the D is unclear. Trimming shortened V by 6 bases and J by 4 bases, and 10 bases separated the two germline ends. The CDR3 spans 13 residues. Per germline, CDR1 MNHEY and CDR2 SVGAGI. CDR3 sequence: CASSLAGNQPQHF. CDR3 coding DNA: TGTGCCAGCAGCCTTGCAGGTAATCAGCCCCAGCATTTT.

V and J are TRBV18 and TRBJ2-7; D uncertain. Trimming left V 3 bases short and J 5 bases short, with 14 bases between. The CDR3 has 14 amino acids. Germline values: CDR1 KGHSH, CDR2 LQKENI. The CDR3 nucleotides are TGTGCCAGCTCACCCTTGGAGTTTGTCGACGAGCAGTACTTC. This sequence encodes CASSPLEFVDEQYF.

The CDR3 region has the DNA TGCGCCAGCAGCTGGGAACCGGGACTAGCGGGACCCACAGATACGCAGTATTTT. Translated, it gives CASSWEPGLAGPTDTQYF. The V gene is TRBV5-1, the J gene TRBJ2-3; 13 nucleotides match TRBD2. Germline CDR1 SGHRS, CDR2 YFSETQ. Unmatched junction bases numbered 9, after V lost 3 bases and J lost 2 bases. The CDR3 sequence is 18 residues long.

The chain is built from TRBV7-6 and TRBJ2-7; perhaps TRBD2 as D (5 bases). The CDR3 runs 15 residues. Germline V lookup: CDR1 SGHVS, CDR2 FNYEAQ. The germline V and J ends were trimmed by 1 base and 3 bases, with 13 bases remaining between them. CDR3 DNA sequence: TGTGCCAGCAGCTTAGGCGTGACTACCCTCTACGAGCAGTACTTC. It codes for CASSLGVTTLYEQYF.

V and J are TRBV6-5 and TRBJ1-2, with D perhaps matching TRBD1 (5 bases). V was shortened by 0 bases and J by 8 bases, with 16 bases between the two germline ends. The CDR3 covers 15 residues. Germline values: CDR1 MNHEY, CDR2 SVGAGI. The CDR3, as DNA: TGTGCCAGCAGTTACTCGATTAGGCCGGGGGACGGCTACACCTTC. Protein product: CASSYSIRPGDGYTF.

This sequence joins TRBV6-5 and TRBJ2-2; unclear D gene. The CDR3 has 12 residues. Trimming removed 7 bases at V and 5 bases at J, with 8 bases between. Germline CDR1 is MNHEY and CDR2 is SVGAGI. CDR3 region: CASTYGTGELFF. The CDR3 DNA sequence: TGTGCCAGCACCTACGGTACCGGGGAGCTGTTTTTT.

This clone was picked up a small number of times. This chain uses TRBV9 with TRBJ2-1, with 11 bases identical to TRBD2. CDR3 size: 15 residues. V lost 3 bases to trimming and J lost 9 bases; unmatched junction nucleotides: 8. The V gene's germline CDR1 is SGDLS and CDR2 YYNGEE. The CDR3 loop is CASSDSGGAIGEQFF. The CDR3 DNA reads TGTGCCAGCAGCGATAGCGGGGGGGCGATTGGTGAGCAGTTCTTC.

V gene TRBV4-1 combines with J gene TRBJ1-1; no firm D call. This CDR3 comprises 15 residues. From germline, CDR1 is MGHRA and CDR2 YSYEKL. Deletions cut 6 bases from V and 6 bases from J, with 20 bases between. CDR3 bases: TGCGCCAGCAGGGTAATGGAGGGCCGCGAATCTGAAGCTTTCTTT. Its protein is CASRVMEGRESEAFF.

The chain couples TRBV30 to TRBJ1-5; D might be TRBD1 (6 bases). The CDR3 is 12 amino acids. Germline V CDR1 and CDR2: GTSNPN, SVGIG (reference sequence). V shed 2 bases and J shed 7 bases, with 9 bases lying between them. The CDR3 DNA is TGTGCCTGGAGTCTACAGGGCCAGCCCCAGCATTTT. It codes for CAWSLQGQPQHF.

This clone was seen a few times. The chain couples TRBV7-9 to TRBJ2-2, with D maybe TRBD1 (6 bases). The germline V gene encodes CDR1 SEHNR and CDR2 FQNEAQ (reference sequence). V dropped 3 bases and J dropped 7 bases, with 18 bases sitting between them. There are 16 residues in the CDR3. The CDR3 here is CASSLNSGHLYGELFF. In nucleotides, the CDR3 is TGTGCCAGCAGCTTGAATTCGGGACATTTGTACGGGGAGCTGTTTTTT.

As concerns this clone: Germline is not matched at one junction end, which may reflect a read error. The rearrangement uses TRBV7-9 and TRBJ2-2; 7 nucleotides agree with TRBD2. Germline V gene lookup returns CDR1 SEHNR and CDR2 FQNEAQ (reference sequence). CDR3 length equals 15 residues. The CDR3 loop is CAGSLAGWMPGELFF. CDR3 nucleotides: TGTGCCGGCAGCTTAGCGGGCTGGATGCCCGGGGAGCTGTTTTTT.

The chain has TRBV28 and TRBJ2-3, with 10 bases lining up with TRBD2. This CDR3 contains 17 residues. Trimming removed 4 bases from V and 0 bases from J; junction bases left unmatched: 7. Germline V lookup: CDR1 MDHEN, CDR2 SYDVKM. CDR3 bases: TGTGCCAGCAGTTGGACTAGCGGTGCAGCTAGCACAGATACGCAGTATTTT. Translated: CASSWTSGAASTDTQYF. Looking up the rest from reference TRBV28 and TRBJ2-3 gives the full variable domain: DVKVTQSSRYLVKRTGEKVFLECVQDMDHENMFWYRQDPGLGLRLIYFSYDVKMKEKGDIPEGYSVSREKKERFSLILESASTNQTSMYLCASSWTSGAASTDTQYFGPGTRLTVL.

The chain has TRBV6-1 and TRBJ2-7; tentative D call: TRBD1 (6 bases). V was shortened by 8 bases and J by 5 bases, with 19 bases between the two germline ends. The CDR3 runs 14 residues. Germline V gene data show CDR1 as MNHNS and CDR2 as SASEGT. This chain's CDR3 is CASGTTGALDEQYF. The CDR3 DNA reads TGTGCCAGCGGGACGACAGGTGCTTTGGACGAGCAGTACTTC.

This clone was observed a single time. The gene calls are TRBV29-1 and TRBJ1-1; no definite D call. Germline CDR1 is SQVTM and CDR2 is ANQGSEA. CDR3 size: 13 residues. Trimming pared 2 bases from V and 1 base from J, leaving 8 bases between. This chain's CDR3 is CSVEMAGNTEAFF. For the CDR3, the DNA is TGCAGCGTTGAAATGGCGGGGAACACTGAAGCTTTCTTT.

The count of this clone is one. The chain is built from TRBV7-3 and TRBJ2-3; TRBD2 is a possible D gene (6 bases). V gave up 6 bases and J gave up 0 bases, with 19 bases separating them. This CDR3 is 17 amino acids long. CDR1 and CDR2 from the germline V gene are SGHTA and FQGTGA. CDR3 region: CASSLPQGLGSTDTQYF. The CDR3 nucleotides are TGTGCCAGCAGTTTACCCCAGGGACTTGGGAGCACAGATACGCAGTATTTT.

This clone has just a few counts. The genes are TRBV6-5 and TRBJ1-1; possible D gene TRBD1, 5 bases. The CDR3 spans 14 residues. Germline V gene data show CDR1 as MNHEY and CDR2 as SVGAGI. V was trimmed by 6 bases and J by 6 bases, leaving 17 bases between them. The CDR3 nucleotides read TGTGCCAGCAGCCTCTCGAGGGCGGGGGCTGAAGCTTTCTTT. Translating gives CASSLSRAGAEAFF.

There are a few counts of this clone. The chain carries TRBV27 and TRBJ2-7; 8 bases are shared with TRBD2. V lost 2 bases and J lost 7; bases outside the gene matches: 7. This CDR3 has 14 amino acids. Germline V gene sequence: CDR1 MNHEY, CDR2 SMNVEV (reference sequence). CDR3 sequence reads: CASSLGLAAREQYF. The CDR3 nucleotides are TGTGCCAGCAGTTTAGGACTAGCCGCGCGGGAGCAGTACTTC.

As to this clone: One end of the junction is discordant with germline, which a read error may explain. This chain uses TRBV6-4 with TRBJ2-3; 9 bases map to TRBD1. CDR1 and CDR2 (germline): MRHNA, SNTAGT. This CDR3 is built from 17 residues. The CDR3 coding sequence is TGTGCCAGCAGTTACTCGGGACAGGGAGATGAAGTAGATACGCAGTATTTT. As protein: CASSYSGQGDEVDTQYF.

The rearrangement joins TRBV12-5 to TRBJ2-1, with D perhaps TRBD1 (6 bases). Trimming shortened V by 1 base and J by 1 base, and 8 bases separated the two germline ends. The CDR3 totals 15 residues. Germline values: CDR1 LGHNT, CDR2 FRNRAP. This CDR3 is CASGLDRVSYNEQFF. CDR3 in DNA: TGTGCTAGTGGTTTGGACAGGGTTTCCTACAATGAGCAGTTCTTC.

This clone was detected only a few times. This rearrangement joins TRBV6-6 to TRBJ2-1; D is uncertain. V shed 2 bases and J shed 0 bases, with 11 bases lying between them. This CDR3 comprises 16 residues. Looked up from germline, CDR1 is MNHNY and CDR2 is SVGAGI (reference sequence). CDR3 sequence (DNA): TGTGCCAGCAGTTACGTCCGCTATAGCTCCTACAATGAGCAGTTCTTC. Translation: CASSYVRYSSYNEQFF.

This chain connects TRBV9 to TRBJ2-3; 7 bases fit TRBD1. V trimming: 4 bases; J trimming: 5 bases; junction bases outside the gene matches: 13. The germline V gene has CDR1 SGDLS and CDR2 YYNGEE. This CDR3 is built from 16 residues. Here the CDR3 DNA reads TGTGCCAGCAGCTCCGACGACAGGGTACAGAAAGATACGCAGTATTTT. Its protein is CASSSDDRVQKDTQYF.